This T cell receptor beta chain was captured by sequencing in a study of long-term antiretroviral therapy in people with HIV. Whole-study findings and limits: Post-treatment diversity went higher with ART but stayed below transplant donor controls. When set beside controls, HIV repertoires had CDR3 length ranges that were narrower.

The study drew at least one pre-ART and at least two post-ART PBMC samples from every donor. Until DNA extraction, the samples held between about 1-10 million cryopreserved PBMC. Sequencing used immunoSEQ v3.0 at survey level. Sequencing used immunoSEQ multiplex PCR; TCRdb keeps in-frame clones, though not all of them. Here the sample spans about 19,000 clones, about nine tenths being singletons. About this clone: The antigen is unknown.

The germline V and J ends were trimmed by 0 bases and 2 bases, with 8 bases remaining between them. The CDR3 has 14 residues. Germline assignment: CDR1 GTSNPN and CDR2 SVGIG (reference sequence). The material sequenced was unsorted PBMCs, taken 3 years after starting antiretroviral therapy. The J gene is TRBJ1-5, the V gene TRBV30; D uncertain. This clonotype originated in a man over 45 with HIV. The CDR3 protein is CAWSVEGRNQPQHF. The CDR3 DNA reads as TGTGCCTGGAGTGTAGAGGGCCGCAATCAGCCCCAGCATTTT.